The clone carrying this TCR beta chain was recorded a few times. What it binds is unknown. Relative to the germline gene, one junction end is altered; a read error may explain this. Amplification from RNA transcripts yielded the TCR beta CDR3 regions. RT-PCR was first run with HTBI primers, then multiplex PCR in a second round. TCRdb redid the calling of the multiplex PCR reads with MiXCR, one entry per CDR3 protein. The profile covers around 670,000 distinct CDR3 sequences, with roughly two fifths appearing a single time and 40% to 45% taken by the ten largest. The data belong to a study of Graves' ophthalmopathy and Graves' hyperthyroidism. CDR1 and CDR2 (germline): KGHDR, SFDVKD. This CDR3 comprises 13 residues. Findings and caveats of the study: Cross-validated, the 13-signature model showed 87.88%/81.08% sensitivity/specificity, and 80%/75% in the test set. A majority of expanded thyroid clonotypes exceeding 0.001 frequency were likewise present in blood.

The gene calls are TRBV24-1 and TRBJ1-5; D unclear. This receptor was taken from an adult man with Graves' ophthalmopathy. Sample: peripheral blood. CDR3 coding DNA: TGTGCCAGCAGTGATCGGTATTCTCAGCCCCAGCATTTT. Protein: CASSDRYSQPQHF.